This T cell receptor beta chain emerged from a study of blood T cell repertoires in COVID-19 (TCRdb year 2020). Regarding the study in general: Collaborator samples came from the United States, Italy and Spain and covered acute and convalescent phases of COVID-19. The prospective study material was composed of cDNA or gDNA derived from T cells, B-cell-depleted T cells, or PBMCs. Subjects who had been exposed to COVID-19, were actively infected with it, or had recovered from it provided the deeply sampled blood TCRbeta repertoires that made up the dataset. The repertoires were released in a freely available public database meant as a resource for research on the immune response to SARS-CoV-2. Samples were obtained from the ongoing ImmuneRACE study (first 160 participants) and from over 1,000 subjects provided by 6 global collaborators. Nearly every sample came with metadata listing a de-identified subject ID, COVID-19 status, age in years and sex. Where available, HLA class I and class II types were obtained from metadata supplied by the sample provider rather than from assay-based typing.

Broader findings and caveats from the paper: The amount of clinical and demographic metadata varied by source and participant and was provided uncurated.

TCRbeta CDR3 regions were amplified from genomic DNA by means of the immunoSEQ Assay, a bias-controlled multiplex PCR. The authors processed their data as follows. Within the assay, amplification of reference gene primers was used to estimate how many nucleated cells each sample contained. To quantify the absolute abundance of each unique TCRbeta CDR3 rearrangement, sequence reads were collapsed and filtered. For each sample, productive Simpson clonality was calculated as the square root of Simpson's diversity index across productive rearrangements. TCRdb took over this immuneACCESS table, retaining in-frame rearrangements with V and J assigned. Such tables are incomplete; in checked studies, under half of the missing clones stem from an unresolved V gene, and the remainder is unexplained. The V and J calls and the clone size are those of that table, but D and trimming were determined from the DNA. The sample profile shows around 180,000 clones; roughly 80% of them were found once. 17% of the sample is in the top ten clones.

For this clone: Its antigen remains unidentified. No base qualities exist here, and no much larger clone lies one base off it.

The collaborating institutions used their own protocols to collect whole blood in K2EDTA tubes. Collaborator samples were shipped for TCRbeta analysis as frozen whole blood, isolated PBMCs, or DNA extracted from either sample type. The CDR3, from cysteine to phenylalanine, totals 17 residues. The CDR3 DNA has 51 bases and is translated from base 1. V has 5 bases trimmed and J has 1 base trimmed; junction bases matching no gene number 6. The germline V gene (reference sequence) sets CDR1 to MNHNY and CDR2 to SVGAGI. Source material: peripheral blood. The chain is assembled from TRBV6-6 and TRBJ2-7; 15 bases in the junction line up with TRBD2. This sequence originates from a man aged 55-75 years with active or convalescent COVID-19. The bases are TGTGCCAGCAGTCTTGGACTAGCGGGAGGGCTATCCTACGAGCAGTACTTC. Its translation is CASSLGLAGGLSYEQYF.